A single TCR beta chain is shown here with its context. It lacks a known antigen. No clone much larger than this one lies a single base away; base qualities are absent. The data belong to a study of cytomegalovirus exposure and HLA in healthy donors (dated by TCRdb to between 2016 and 2019). In terms of the full investigation: According to an earlier analysis of 450 to 650 of the donors, 150 million to 200 million T cells yielded 95 million to 140 million unique TCR beta sequences and around 300 Gb of sequence data. An early release that covered approximately 600 HLA-typed donors contained around 300 gigabases of sequencing data and some 87 million unique TCR sequences. Of the 398 genotyped donors, around 81% fell in the genetic ancestry cluster associated with self-reported Caucasian donors. The study aimed to test whether signatures of past pathogen exposure could be identified by cataloging public T cell receptors. The study used immunosequencing to profile the T cell repertoires of approximately 630 subjects and linked those repertoires to cytomegalovirus serostatus. A separate validation cohort of about 110 different subjects was used in addition to the roughly 670-subject first cohort. To predict cytomegalovirus infection status, the study brought together high-throughput TCR immunosequencing, statistical association of individual TCRs with disease status, and machine learning. To study patterns of TCR occurrence, a later analysis re-analyzed previously published TCR beta repertoires from 550 to 800 donors and added high-resolution HLA genotyping. The later analysis used no new phenotypic data to find candidate immune exposures, relying instead on TCR beta sequences and their occurrence across donors. An earlier analysis of roughly 600 of the donors used high-throughput TCR beta sequencing to judge whether each TCR beta V gene segment behaved as functional or pseudogenic. Donor age, sex, ethnicity and CMV serostatus were compiled alongside the repertoire data. Genome-wide SNP genotypes for about three fifths of the roughly 670 donors were used in a later genetic analysis, which treated that subset as a discovery cohort. All discovery cohort repertoires had been generated using a single sequencing platform. Both class I and class II loci were covered by HLA typing, at four-digit resolution. Typing coverage differed by locus: A, B, C, DRB1 and DQB1 were typed in roughly 620-640 donors, DQA1 in 500 to 550, DPA1 in 600 to 610, and DPB1 in just under 490. Because of strong linkage in the cohort, four or five DR-DQ haplotypes were treated as single units for association and clustering. Among 300 to 450 genotyped donors of the cohort, an average of approximately 250,000 unique TCR beta nucleotide sequences were sequenced per donor, approximately 20% of them non-productive.

Including cysteine and phenylalanine, the CDR3 has 14 amino acids. Just CDR3 DNA is preserved here, 42 bases in frame from base 1. According to the germline V gene (reference sequence), CDR1 reads LNHNV and CDR2 reads YYDKDF. V drops 1 base and J drops 1 base, leaving 7 bases in between. Library preparation was by the immunoSEQ multiplex PCR assay. For the multiplex PCR, a mixture combining 60 forward primers for TCR Vbeta segments and 13 reverse primers for TCR Jbeta segments was used. The CDR3 region of rearranged TCR beta genes was amplified from genomic DNA with a multiplex PCR assay. Amplified TCR beta libraries were sequenced as 87-base-pair reads on the Illumina HiSeq System. Turning to the authors' computational methods: In a later analysis, roughly 80 million unique TCR beta chains were counted across the approximately 620 repertoires, and some 10 million of these chains were shared by at least two donors. Raw reads were error-corrected and collapsed into unique sequences by a nearest-neighbor algorithm in which closely related sequences were merged to remove PCR and sequencing errors. To assign V, D and J gene segments, CDR3 sequences were aligned to IMGT reference sequences. For a sequence to be retained, a match of at least six nucleotides was required to both a V gene segment and a J gene segment. A rearrangement was called productive if the CDR3 had no stop codons and remained in frame with V and J, and every other rearrangement was called non-productive. CDR3 was defined according to IMGT convention as the region running from the second conserved V-encoded cysteine to the conserved J-encoded phenylalanine. The earlier analysis of about 570 of the donors excluded any sequence lacking an unambiguous match to a single V gene segment. In an earlier analysis of a few hundred of the donors, V segments were called functional above 56.7% productive rearrangements and were called segregating when the between-donor standard deviation exceeded 5%. A statistical classification framework was built for diagnosing cytomegalovirus status from the catalog of TCR beta chain sequences. In a later analysis, TCR nucleotide sequences were compared against IMGT/GENE-DB human TR gene sequences so that V and J genes could be assigned. Using the TCRdist pipeline, a later analysis assigned CDR3 sequences along with most-parsimonious VDJ recombination scenarios. In a later analysis, each TCR beta chain was defined by its CDR3 amino acid sequence together with its V-gene family, and reads without a unique V-gene family were excluded. In a later analysis, 450 to 600 highly shared, low-generation-probability nucleotide sequences were removed to address suspected cross-contamination and a sequencing artifact. For each public chain, a later analysis derived a clonal expansion index from normalized ranks of inferred template counts within each repertoire. In a later analysis, generation probabilities were computed with a VDJ recombination model fitted to out-of-frame rearrangements, and the resulting probabilities were checked against IGoR. A later analysis scored TCR-TCR, TCR-HLA and TCR-CMV co-occurrence with hypergeometric tests, applying a repertoire-size bias correction to TCR pairs. False discovery rates were estimated in a later analysis by permuting HLA or CMV assignments 20 times. In a later analysis, co-occurring TCRs were grouped with DBSCAN, and TCRdist sequence similarity was added when clustering was performed within HLA-allele-positive subsets. Repertoires with fewer than 30,000 or more than 120,000 public chains were left out of co-occurrence clustering, as were four to six repertoires with anomalous nucleotide sharing. Not all clones reach the TCRdb copy of this immuneACCESS table, which keeps in-frame sequences only. Checked studies attribute under half of the gap to unresolved V genes and leave the rest unexplained. V, J and clone size reflect that table, while D and trimming were determined from the DNA. The sample table holds fewer than 200,000 clones, of which 72% were seen once. 2% to 2.5% of the sample rests with the top ten.

The study at large found these results: Compared with equally common non-associated chains, HLA-associated TCR beta chains in a later analysis were more clonally expanded and had lower generation probabilities. Because some donors lacked HLA typing at each locus, the association tests relied only on the typed subset. At a false discovery rate of 0.05, a later analysis linked around 15,000 TCR beta sequences to specific HLA alleles. In a later analysis, most CMV-associated TCR beta chains were found to appear HLA-restricted, with HLA associations seemingly driven largely by CMV exposure. In both the original and validation cohorts, the classifier was reported to diagnose cytomegalovirus status with high specificity and sensitivity. A later analysis reported that several top co-occurrence clusters appeared linked to parvovirus B19, influenza, CMV and Epstein-Barr virus. A later genetic analysis associated a missense DCLRE1C variant with V-gene and J-gene trimming of TCR beta chains, and an independent cohort replicated the association. A cluster of highly shared sequence variants was judged likely to be a technical artifact of the sequencing pipeline. In a later analysis, TCR association rates were found to vary across HLA loci, with the most associated TCRs seen for DRB1 alleles and the fewest for HLA-C alleles. Strong co-occurrence of HLA alleles, especially DR and DQ, made assigning TCR associations to individual alleles difficult. Correlated functional status among segregating V segments might be attributable to linkage disequilibrium, but an unknown experimental factor could not be ruled out. A few of the identified cytomegalovirus-associated TCR beta chains were confirmed in vitro to be specific for cytomegalovirus antigens. Roughly uniform sequencing depth across donors was assumed in presence/absence analyses, although this assumption may not hold. In a later genetic analysis, fewer N-insertions in productive TCRs were reported among donors in an Asian-associated ancestry cluster than the roughly 640-donor mean. While some public TCRs were present in many individuals, most TCR sequences turned up only very rarely across donors. Only TCR beta chains were sequenced in this cohort, and the absence of alpha or paired-chain data limited detectable features. A further reported finding was that TCR beta sequences accurately predicted the HLA-A and HLA-B alleles for most subjects in the first cohort. An earlier analysis of approximately 530 of the donors showed that most TCR beta V segments appeared in productive rearrangements either about 87% or about 30% of the time, which broadly matched IMGT annotations. The study gave a list of under 200 TCR beta chains associated with cytomegalovirus. The only immune exposure information available for the cohort was CMV serostatus. The earlier analysis of some 560 of the donors excluded over 15 rarely observed V segments, including chromosome 9 orphons, because counts were too low. Because the 87-base-pair reads could not distinguish some IMGT-functional V segments, including TRBV6-2 and TRBV6-3, those segments were excluded. The authors suggested that the approach could potentially be generalized to other disease states and immunological phenotypes.

The cohort comprised 550 to 700 healthy bone marrow donors. Cohort members were all nominally healthy when sampled, although unrecorded immune exposures were likely present. CMV serostatus was positive for about 270 and negative for about 55% of the 666 cohort members, and was not recorded for this donor. A peripheral blood sample was collected from each donor, and TCR beta sequencing was performed on peripheral blood mononuclear cells. The Qiagen DNeasy Blood Extraction Kit was used to extract genomic DNA from the blood cell samples. Sequencing input: PBMCs. The receptor was isolated from a human donor in good health. The sequence links TRBV15 to TRBJ2-5, with no D gene named confidently. The bases read TGTGCCACCAGCAGAGGTGGTAGCCAAGAGACCCAGTACTTC. Its product reads: CATSRGGSQETQYF.